What follows describes a single T cell receptor beta chain. The antigen is undetermined. This record belongs to a study of T cell responses to AZD1222 COVID-19 vaccine. Study conclusions and caveats: When two AZD1222 doses had been given, Spike-specific TCR breadth and depth rose. The number of AZD1222 recipients seropositive at baseline was only six.

Profiled with immunoSEQ multiplex PCR; TCRdb holds only in-frame clones, not every one. The sample records roughly 70,000 clones, just over 90% being singletons. The V gene end was trimmed by 6 bases and the J gene end by 5 bases; junction bases not matched to a gene: 8. The germline gives CDR1 MNHEY, CDR2 SMNVEV (reference sequence). CDR3 length equals 15 residues. The chain combines TRBV27 with TRBJ2-1; 9 bases are a match to TRBD2. The sequencing used peripheral blood, collected 28 days after the second dose of the MenACWY control vaccine. The TCR originated in an adult who received the MenACWY meningococcal vaccine as a control. CDR3 amino acids: CASSPGTSFNNEQFF. The CDR3 DNA sequence: TGTGCCAGCAGCCCAGGGACTAGCTTCAACAATGAGCAGTTCTTC.